This T cell receptor (beta chain) comes out of a study of read filtering for tumor transcriptome and immune sequencing. Study-level information: Transcriptome libraries were built from DNase-treated RNA.

This clonotype was recorded at least ten times. Molecular barcoded adaptors covering alpha/delta and beta/gamma chains were used on 400 ng RNA. TCRdb analysed the reads with MiXCR anew, one entry per CDR3 protein. The sample has tens of thousands of distinct CDR3 sequences; approximately 22% are singletons. Germline loops: CDR1 SEHNR, CDR2 FQNEAQ (reference sequence). This CDR3 has 14 amino acids. V was clipped by 2 bases and J by 3 bases, with 11 bases between them. This clonotype was obtained from a donor at least 40 years old with multiple myeloma. Sequencing used a population of CD138-negative cells sorted from bone marrow. This chain uses TRBV7-9 with TRBJ2-7; TRBD2 might be the D (5 bases). The chain's CDR3 is CASSLMDGLYEQYF. The CDR3 DNA reads TGTGCCAGCAGCTTAATGGACGGACTCTACGAGCAGTACTTC.